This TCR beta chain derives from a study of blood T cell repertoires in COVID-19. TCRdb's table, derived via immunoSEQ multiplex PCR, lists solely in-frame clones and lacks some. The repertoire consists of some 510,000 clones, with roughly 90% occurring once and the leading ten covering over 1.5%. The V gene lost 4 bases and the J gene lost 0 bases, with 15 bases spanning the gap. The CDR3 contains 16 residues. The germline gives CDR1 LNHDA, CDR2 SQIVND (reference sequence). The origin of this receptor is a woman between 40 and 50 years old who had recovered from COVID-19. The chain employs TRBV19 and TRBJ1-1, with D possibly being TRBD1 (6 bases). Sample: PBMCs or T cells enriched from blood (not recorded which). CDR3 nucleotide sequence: TGTGCCAGTAGTAAGGTGTGGGGGCAGGTGAACACTGAAGCTTTCTTT. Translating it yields CASSKVWGQVNTEAFF.